This is a list of T cell receptor beta chains from one sample in a study of T cell changes during pregnancy in multiple sclerosis. The table came from immunoSEQ multiplex PCR; TCRdb's copy has only in-frame clones and leaves some out. The table has over 80,000 clones, approximately 90% seen once. The sequencing used peripheral blood, collected in the second trimester of pregnancy. These receptors came from a female donor in good health, enrolled as a control in a pregnancy study. The CDR3 runs from the conserved cysteine through the conserved F or W. D genes are given only for firm matches. Size is stated for part of the rows, as once, few or many counts, or as a class when the clone is expanded.

>TRBD2|TRBJ2-2|TRBV10-3|.
TGTGCCATCAGTGTGGCGGGGGGGGCTAACACCGGGGAGCTGTTTTTT
CAISVAGGANTGELFF
>.|TRBJ1-1|TRBV10-3|.
TGTGCCATCACCAGGACAGCTATGAACACTGAAGCTTTCTTT
CAITRTAMNTEAFF
>TRBD1|TRBJ2-5|TRBV7-9|.
TGTGCCAGCAGCCCGACCGACAGGGATGAGACCCAGTACTTC
CASSPTDRDETQYF
>.|TRBJ2-5|TRBV11-2|.
TGTGCCAGCACCCCCGCGGGGTTAGAGACCCAGTACTTC
CASTPAGLETQYF
>.|TRBJ2-7|TRBV19|.
TGTGCCAGTAGTATGTCGCCCGGGTTTGACTCCTACGAGCAGTACTTC
CASSMSPGFDSYEQYF
>TRBD2|TRBJ2-7|TRBV19|once
TGTGCCAGTACCTCTAGCGGGAGGCATACCTACGAGCAGTACTTC
CASTSSGRHTYEQYF
>.|TRBJ2-1|TRBV4-2|.
TGTGCCAGCAGCCACCTCAGCGACGGTGAGGCGTACAATGAGCAGTTCTTC
CASSHLSDGEAYNEQFF
>TRBD1|TRBJ1-2|TRBV19|few
TGTGCCAGTAGCCAGGACAGGGACCATCTTTATGGCTACACCTTC
CASSQDRDHLYGYTF
>TRBD1|TRBJ2-1|TRBV2|once
TGTGCCAGCAGTGAGGGGACAGGGTCCTACAATGAGCAGTTCTTC
CASSEGTGSYNEQFF
>TRBD2|TRBJ2-3|TRBV7-2|.
TGTGCCAGCAGCGTAAGGACTAGCGGGGGGACAGATACGCAGTATTTT
CASSVRTSGGTDTQYF
>.|TRBJ2-3|TRBV18|.
TGTGCCAGCTCCCTCGGGTCGGAGGGCACAGATACGCAGTATTTT
CASSLGSEGTDTQYF
>.|TRBJ1-1|TRBV5-1|few
TGCGCCAGCAGCTTGGAAGGGGGGAACACTGAAGCTTTCTTT
CASSLEGGNTEAFF
>.|TRBJ2-7|TRBV19|.
TGTGCCAGTAGCGCGCTCCAGGGCGGTGAGCAGTACTTC
CASSALQGGEQYF
>.|TRBJ2-7|TRBV27|once
TGTGCCAGCAGTTTAATGGCAGGGGCGATCTACGAGCAGTACTTC
CASSLMAGAIYEQYF
>TRBD1|TRBJ2-7|TRBV30|.
TGTGCCTGGAGCAGGGGGAACGAGCAGTACTTC
CAWSRGNEQYF
>.|TRBJ1-6|TRBV7-9|.
TGTGCCAGCAGCTTAGAACTGAGCTCCTATAATTCACCCCTCCACTTT
CASSLELSSYNSPLHF
>TRBD1|TRBJ1-5|TRBV2|.
TGTGCCAGCAGCGGGACAGGGGGCAATCAGCCCCAGCATTTT
CASSGTGGNQPQHF
>TRBD1|TRBJ2-7|TRBV10-2|.
TGCGCCAGCAGTGAGGAAGGGACAGTGACCTACGAGCAGTACTTC
CASSEEGTVTYEQYF
>.|TRBJ1-2|TRBV2|once
TGTGCCAGCAGTGACAGGGGCGACGTATATGGCTACACCTTC
CASSDRGDVYGYTF
>.|TRBJ2-2|TRBV7-2|.
TGTGCCAGCAGCTTCCCTAGGAACACCGGGGAGCTGTTTTTT
CASSFPRNTGELFF
>TRBD2|TRBJ2-2|TRBV7-2|.
TGTGCCAGCAGCTTAGCGGGGCTAGCGGGAGTCGGGGAGCTGTTTTTT
CASSLAGLAGVGELFF
>.|TRBJ1-2|TRBV7-9|.
TGTGCCAGCAGCCCCGGACAGAACTATGGCTACACCTTC
CASSPGQNYGYTF
>.|TRBJ1-4|TRBV4-1|.
TGCGCCAGCACCGCCCCCATCGGGAGTGAAAAACTGTTTTTT
CASTAPIGSEKLFF
>TRBD1|TRBJ2-3|TRBV6-1|many
TGTGCCAGCAGTGAAGGGACAGGGGCGGATACGCAGTATTTT
CASSEGTGADTQYF
>.|TRBJ2-7|TRBV19|.
TGTGCCAGTAGTATAGACCTGCCTACAGGGCATCGCGAGCAGTACTTC
CASSIDLPTGHREQYF
>TRBD1|TRBJ1-2|TRBV7-9|.
TGTGCCAGCAGCTTAGCGTTGGCGACAGGGGCCAATCCTAACTATGGCTACACCTTC
CASSLALATGANPNYGYTF
>.|TRBJ2-7|TRBV5-1|.
TGCGCCAGCAGCTTGGGCGACAGCACCTACGAGCAGTACTTC
CASSLGDSTYEQYF
>TRBD2|TRBJ2-2|TRBV7-6|.
TGTGCCAGCAGCCCAATGAGCGGGGACGGGGAGCTGTTTTTT
CASSPMSGDGELFF